This T cell receptor beta chain appears in the sequencing data of a study of identical twins. Via MiXCR, TCRdb re-called the 5' RACE reads, giving one row per CDR3 protein. The sample consists of 200,000 to 250,000 distinct CDR3 sequences, around 6.5% of them appearing once. CDR1 is LNHNV, CDR2 YYDKDF, per germline (reference sequence). The ends lost 3 bases at V and 1 base at J; junction bases unmatched: 4. The CDR3 loop spans 15 amino acids. This clonotype was seen only a few times. Its target is unknown. General observations from the study: Within beta out-of-frame sequences, the excess sharing observed between twins was weaker.

The data were also submitted as part of a second study, on T cells expressing NK-cell markers. That paper states: Sorted CD3+CD56-NKG2C+, CD3+CD56+NKG2C+ and CD3+CD56+NKG2C- T cells supplied the TCR beta repertoires. The sorts in several experiments were restricted to alpha-beta TCR T cells by an anti-gamma-delta TCR antibody.

Sequenced input: CD8+ T cells sorted from blood. The chain links TRBV15 to TRBJ2-5; 8 nucleotides match TRBD2. The clonotype comes from a woman under 30 in good health. In DNA, the CDR3 is TGTGCCACCAGCAGTGTCACTAGCGGCCAAGAGACCCAGTACTTC. Translated: CATSSVTSGQETQYF.